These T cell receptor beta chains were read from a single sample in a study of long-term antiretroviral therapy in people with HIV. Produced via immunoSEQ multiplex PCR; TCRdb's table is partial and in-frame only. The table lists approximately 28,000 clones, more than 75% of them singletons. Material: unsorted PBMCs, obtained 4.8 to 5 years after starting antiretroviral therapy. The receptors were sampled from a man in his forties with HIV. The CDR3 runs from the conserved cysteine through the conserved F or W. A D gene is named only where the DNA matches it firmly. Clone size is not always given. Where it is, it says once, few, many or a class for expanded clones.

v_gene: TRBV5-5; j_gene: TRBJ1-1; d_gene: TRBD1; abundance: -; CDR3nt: TGTGCCAGCAGCCTTGGACAGGCGAACACTGAAGCTTTCTTT; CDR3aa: CASSLGQANTEAFF
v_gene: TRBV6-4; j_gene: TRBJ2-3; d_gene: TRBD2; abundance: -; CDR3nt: TGTGCCAGCAGTGACAGCGGGGGCACAGATACGCAGTATTTT; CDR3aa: CASSDSGGTDTQYF
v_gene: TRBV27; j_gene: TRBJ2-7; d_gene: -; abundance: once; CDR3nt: TGTGCCAGCAGTTTTTTAAGGTCGTCGGCCAGCGATGAGCAGTACTTC; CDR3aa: CASSFLRSSASDEQYF
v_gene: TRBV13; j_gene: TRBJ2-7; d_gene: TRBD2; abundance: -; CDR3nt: TGTGCCAGCAGCCCGGGGGGGAACGAGCAGTACTTC; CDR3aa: CASSPGGNEQYF
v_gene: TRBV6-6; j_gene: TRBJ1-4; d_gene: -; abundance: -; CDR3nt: TGTGCCAGCAGTTACTCGGACAGAAATGAAAAACTGTTTTTT; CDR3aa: CASSYSDRNEKLFF
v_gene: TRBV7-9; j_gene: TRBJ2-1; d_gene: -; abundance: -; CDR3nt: TGTGCCAGCAGCTTGCTAGCTAACAATGAGCAGTTCTTC; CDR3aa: CASSLLANNEQFF
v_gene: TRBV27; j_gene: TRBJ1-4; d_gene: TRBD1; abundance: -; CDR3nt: TGTGCCAGCAGTTTAATGCAAGGGGGCTCCCCGGCTAATGAAAAACTGTTTTTT; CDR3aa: CASSLMQGGSPANEKLFF
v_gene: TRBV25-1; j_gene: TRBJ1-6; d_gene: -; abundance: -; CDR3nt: TGTGCCAGCAGTGGACAGCCCTTTAATTCACCCCTCCACTTT; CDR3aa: CASSGQPFNSPLHF
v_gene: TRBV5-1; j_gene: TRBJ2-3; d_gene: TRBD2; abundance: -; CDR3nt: TGCGCCAGCAGCTTGAGCGGGGTCACAGATACGCAGTATTTT; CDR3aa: CASSLSGVTDTQYF
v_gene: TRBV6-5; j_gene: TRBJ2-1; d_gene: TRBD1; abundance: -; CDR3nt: TGTGCCAGCACACAATCAGGACAGGGTTATGAGCAGTTCTTC; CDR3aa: CASTQSGQGYEQFF
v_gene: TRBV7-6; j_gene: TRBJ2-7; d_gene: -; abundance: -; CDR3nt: TGTGCCAGCAGCTTAGCCGGGGCCGAGGGTTCCTACGAGCAGTACTTC; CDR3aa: CASSLAGAEGSYEQYF
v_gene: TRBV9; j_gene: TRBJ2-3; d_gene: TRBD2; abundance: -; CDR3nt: TGTGCCAGCAGCGGTAGCGGGGGTCCAGATACGCAGTATTTT; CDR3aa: CASSGSGGPDTQYF
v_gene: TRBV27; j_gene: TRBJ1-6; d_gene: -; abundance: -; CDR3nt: TGTGCCAGCAGGGGTGGAAATTCACCCCTCCACTTT; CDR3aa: CASRGGNSPLHF
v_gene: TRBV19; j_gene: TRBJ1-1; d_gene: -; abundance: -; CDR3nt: TGTGCCAGTAGTAAGCCGACGGACACTGAAGCTTTCTTT; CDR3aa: CASSKPTDTEAFF
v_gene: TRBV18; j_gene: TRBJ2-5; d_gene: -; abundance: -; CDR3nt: TGTGCCAGCTCACCCGTGGGGGGAGGCCAAGAGACCCAGTACTTC; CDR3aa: CASSPVGGGQETQYF
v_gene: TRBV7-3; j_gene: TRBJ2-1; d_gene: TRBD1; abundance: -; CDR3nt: TGTGCCAGCAGCTTAAGAGACAGGGAAACAAATGAGCAGTTCTTC; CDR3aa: CASSLRDRETNEQFF
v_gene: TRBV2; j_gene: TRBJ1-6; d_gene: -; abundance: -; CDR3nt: TGTGCCAGCAGTGAAGGACCGGGAGGTAATTCACCCCTCCACTTT; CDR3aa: CASSEGPGGNSPLHF
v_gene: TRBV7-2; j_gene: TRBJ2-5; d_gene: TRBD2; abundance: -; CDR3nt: TGTGCCAGCAGCTCGGGACTAGCGGGGGGACAAGAGACCCAGTACTTC; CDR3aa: CASSSGLAGGQETQYF
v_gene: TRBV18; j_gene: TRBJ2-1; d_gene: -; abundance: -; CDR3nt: TGTGCCAGCTCACCTATATCTTCCACCTCCTACAATGAGCAGTTCTTC; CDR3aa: CASSPISSTSYNEQFF
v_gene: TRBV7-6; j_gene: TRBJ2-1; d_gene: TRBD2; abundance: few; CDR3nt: TGTGCCAGCAGCAGGGGACTAGCGGGAGGGGGTAATGAGCAGTTCTTC; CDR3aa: CASSRGLAGGGNEQFF
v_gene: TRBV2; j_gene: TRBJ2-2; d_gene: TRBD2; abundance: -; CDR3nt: TGTGCCAGCAGTGCCAGACTAGCGGGGAACACCGGGGAGCTGTTTTTT; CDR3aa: CASSARLAGNTGELFF
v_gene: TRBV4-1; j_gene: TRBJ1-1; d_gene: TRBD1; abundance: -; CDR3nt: TGCGCCAGCAGCCAAGTTTCAGGGGGCACTGAAGCTTTCTTT; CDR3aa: CASSQVSGGTEAFF
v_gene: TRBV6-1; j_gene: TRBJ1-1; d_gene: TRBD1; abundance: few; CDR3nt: TGTGCCAGCACCGTGGACAGGGTAGGCACTGAAGCTTTCTTT; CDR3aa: CASTVDRVGTEAFF
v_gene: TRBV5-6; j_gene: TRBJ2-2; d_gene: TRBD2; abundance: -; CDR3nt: TGTGCCAGCAACCATAGCGGGGGGGATAACACCGGGGAGCTGTTTTTT; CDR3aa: CASNHSGGDNTGELFF